The 22 T cell receptor beta chains below were found in one sample sequenced in a study of human T cells and chemical hapten exposure. Unfractionated whole blood yielded the extracted total RNA. One entry per CDR3 protein, called by TCRdb with MiXCR from the 5' RACE reads. Among 130,000 or so distinct CDR3 sequences, around 4.4% were seen once, and the ten largest hold under 1.5%. These receptor sequences come from a female donor in good health.

This clonotype was seen at least ten times. The chain is built from TRBV7-3 and TRBJ2-1, with 10 bases aligning to TRBD1. The J segment lost 6 bases and the V segment lost 2 bases, leaving 7 bases of the junction unmatched. The CDR3 is 16 amino acids. CDR1 is SGHTA and CDR2 is FQGTGA in the germline V gene. In nucleotides, the CDR3 is TGTGCCAGCAGCTTATTCGGGACAGGGGCCCCCAATGAGCAGTTCTTC. As protein: CASSLFGTGAPNEQFF. The entire variable domain, with the rest obtained from reference TRBV7-3 and TRBJ2-1, is as follows: GAGVSQTPSNKVTEKGKYVELRCDPISGHTALYWYRQSLGQGPEFLIYFQGTGAADDSGLPNDRFFAVRPEGSVSTLKIQRTERGDSAVYLCASSLFGTGAPNEQFFGPGTRLTVL.

This clonotype has at least ten counts. The V gene is TRBV4-1, the J gene TRBJ2-5; D may be TRBD2 (6 bases). This CDR3 comprises 13 residues. Looked up from germline, CDR1 is MGHRA and CDR2 is YSYEKL. V lost 1 base and J lost 7, with 10 bases in between. The CDR3 sequence: CASSQAEGGTQYF. As DNA, the CDR3 is TGCGCCAGCAGCCAAGCTGAGGGAGGGACCCAGTACTTC.

This clonotype appeared many times. The J gene is TRBJ1-5, the V gene TRBV18; D unresolved. The CDR3 totals 15 residues. Trimming left V 2 bases short and J 9 bases short, with 17 bases between. Germline assignment: CDR1 KGHSH and CDR2 LQKENI. For the CDR3, the DNA is TGTGCCAGCTCACCAGCTTATAGTGGGAGAGGGCCCCAGCATTTT. Translating it yields CASSPAYSGRGPQHF.

Concerning this clonotype itself: Given a much more abundant clone one base away, this may be a read error. The chain links TRBV6-4 to TRBJ2-3, with D maybe TRBD2 (6 bases). There are 17 residues in the CDR3. Trimming removed 0 bases from V and 6 bases from J, with 19 bases in between. Germline V CDR1 and CDR2: MRHNA, SNTAGT. The CDR3 here is CASSDSGLRKWPDTQYF. For the CDR3, the DNA is TGTGCCAGCAGTGACTCCGGACTACGGAAGTGGCCCGATACGCAGTATTTT.

Notes on this clonotype: This may be a read error, as it is one base from a much larger clone. The V and J genes are TRBV7-2 and TRBJ2-7; 7 bases line up with TRBD2. V lost 3 bases, J lost 5 bases, and 7 bases stayed unmatched. Germline assignment: CDR1 SGHTA and CDR2 FQGNSA. The CDR3 runs to 14 residues. CDR3 amino acids: CASSLIWRGNEQYF. As DNA, the CDR3 is TGTGCCAGCAGCTTGATATGGCGGGGGAACGAGCAGTACTTC.

This clonotype was seen repeatedly, ten times or more. This chain links TRBV7-9 with TRBJ2-2; tentatively, D is TRBD1 or TRBD2 (5 bases each). V was trimmed by 8 bases and J by 5 bases, leaving 18 bases between them. Germline CDR1 and CDR2: SEHNR and FQNEAQ (reference sequence). This CDR3 is built from 15 residues. The chain's CDR3 is CASATPGARTGELFF. Written as DNA, the CDR3 is TGTGCCAGCGCCACCCCCGGGGCGAGGACCGGGGAGCTGTTTTTT.

This clonotype has ten or more counts. The chain recombines TRBV28 with TRBJ1-6, with D tentatively TRBD1 (6 bases). The CDR3 consists of 17 residues. Germline assignment: CDR1 MDHEN and CDR2 SYDVKM. V was clipped by 3 bases and J by 8 bases, with 20 bases between them. The CDR3 DNA reads TGTGCCAGCAGTTTCCCCGCCCGGGGGCGTCTATATTCACCCCTCCACTTT. Its protein is CASSFPARGRLYSPLHF.

In its sample, this clonotype was seen many times. The chain carries TRBV29-1 and TRBJ1-3; D is undetermined. This CDR3 comprises 13 residues. Germline V gene sequence: CDR1 SQVTM, CDR2 ANQGSEA. The V end lost 7 bases, the J end lost 1 base, and 11 bases lay between the germline ends. CDR3 region: CSALGISGNTIYF. The CDR3 coding sequence is TGCAGCGCTCTGGGCATATCTGGAAACACCATATATTTT.

This clonotype appeared a few times. V gene TRBV4-1 combines with J gene TRBJ2-6, with 9 nucleotides matching TRBD1. V lost 0 bases and J lost 2; bases outside the gene matches: 14. Germline assignment: CDR1 MGHRA and CDR2 YSYEKL. This CDR3 has 21 amino acids. This chain's CDR3 is CASSQETLNVGQGAGANVLTF. The CDR3, as DNA: TGCGCCAGCAGCCAAGAAACCCTAAACGTGGGACAGGGAGCTGGGGCCAACGTCCTGACTTTC.

This clonotype showed up just a few times. The rearrangement links TRBV20-1 to TRBJ1-1; possibly TRBD1 for D (6 bases). This CDR3 is 15 amino acids long. CDR1 and CDR2 (germline): DFQATT, SNEGSKA (reference sequence). V was clipped by 3 bases and J by 5 bases, with 19 bases between them. The CDR3 reads CSASSRGARGTEAFF. The CDR3 DNA follows: TGCAGTGCTAGCTCCCGGGGTGCTAGGGGGACTGAAGCTTTCTTT.

The table lists this clonotype with many counts. The gene calls are TRBV3-1 and TRBJ1-1, with no clear D. Trimming pared 1 base from V and 7 bases from J, leaving 13 bases between. The CDR3 is made up of 14 amino acids. Germline V CDR1 and CDR2: LGHDT, YNNKEL (reference sequence). This CDR3 is CASSQVWYPDEAFF. CDR3 in DNA: TGTGCCAGCAGCCAAGTGTGGTATCCGGATGAAGCTTTCTTT.

This clonotype showed up just a few times. This may be a read error: a much more frequent sequence differs by one nucleotide. V is TRBV29-1 and J is TRBJ2-7; D is tentatively TRBD1 or TRBD2 (5 bases each). Germline V gives CDR1 SQVTM, CDR2 ANQGSEA. V shed 4 bases and J shed 5 bases, with 12 bases lying between them. The CDR3 runs to 12 residues. The CDR3 loop reads CSVAIRGDEQYF. The DNA for the CDR3 is TGCAGCGTTGCGATCCGAGGGGACGAGCAGTACTTC.

This clonotype has a count of ten or more. V is TRBV2 and J is TRBJ1-2; tentative D call: TRBD1 (6 bases). CDR1 is SNHLY and CDR2 is FYNNEI in the germline V gene. V was pared by 0 bases and J by 3 bases, with 14 bases between. This CDR3 has 16 amino acids. CDR3: CASSEALGGADYGYTF. The CDR3 bases are TGTGCCAGCAGTGAAGCGCTGGGGGGCGCGGACTATGGCTACACCTTC.

This clonotype has a count of ten or more. The chain employs TRBV6-5 and TRBJ2-7, with 8 bases fitting TRBD2. The CDR3 spans 13 residues. Germline V gives CDR1 MNHEY, CDR2 SVGAGI. V lost 6 bases, J lost 3 bases, and 4 bases stayed unmatched. For the CDR3, the DNA is TGTGCCAGCAGGGGCGGGGGGCGCTACGAGCAGTACTTC. Its protein is CASRGGGRYEQYF.

This clonotype was counted many times. The gene calls are TRBV7-9 and TRBJ2-1; no clear D gene. The CDR3 length is 16 residues. In germline, CDR1 is SEHNR, CDR2 FQNEAQ (reference sequence). Trimming removed 5 bases at V and 0 bases at J, with 14 bases between. The DNA of the CDR3 is TGTGCCAGCAGCGCCGTCGGGTTGAGCTCCTACAATGAGCAGTTCTTC. Protein product: CASSAVGLSSYNEQFF.

This rearrangement joins TRBV9 to TRBJ2-7; 7 nucleotides line up with TRBD1. V lost 1 base to trimming and J lost 3 bases; unmatched junction nucleotides: 28. The CDR3 covers 22 residues. Germline CDR1 SGDLS, CDR2 YYNGEE. The CDR3 here is CASSVNPQIPGTASRSGYEQYF. The DNA for the CDR3 is TGTGCCAGCAGCGTAAATCCACAAATTCCCGGGACAGCATCCCGCTCCGGCTACGAGCAGTACTTC.

This clonotype was observed many times. The chain couples TRBV10-3 to TRBJ1-6; TRBD1 agrees at 7 bases. The CDR3 sequence is 14 residues long. CDR1 and CDR2 from the germline V gene are ENHRY and SYGVKD. With 2 bases clipped from V and 9 bases from J, the junction kept 4 bases outside the gene matches. The CDR3: CAISENRGGSPLHF. CDR3 DNA sequence: TGTGCCATCAGTGAGAACAGGGGAGGTTCACCCCTCCACTTT.

In regard to this clonotype: With a much larger clone just one base away, this may be a read error. The chain combines TRBV6-1 with TRBJ2-7; a possible D gene is TRBD1 (6 bases). Germline lookup yields CDR1 MNHNS and CDR2 SASEGT. The CDR3 consists of 11 residues. The CDR3 nucleotides are TGTGCCAGCGCAGGGGCGGACGATCAGTACTTC. Its translation is CASAGADDQYF.

This clonotype was counted at least ten times. The V gene is TRBV7-3, the J gene TRBJ2-3, with D possibly being TRBD2 (5 bases). The germline V gene has CDR1 SGHTA and CDR2 FQGTGA. CDR3 length: 14 amino acids. V was shortened by 2 bases and J by 4 bases, with 10 bases between the two germline ends. CDR3 nucleotides: TGTGCCAGCAGCTTACAGGCCGGGGCAGATACGCAGTATTTT. Translated, it gives CASSLQAGADTQYF.

The sample holds many counts of this clonotype. The gene calls are TRBV29-1 and TRBJ2-1; either TRBD1 or TRBD2 may supply D (5 bases each). The germline gives CDR1 SQVTM, CDR2 ANQGSEA. Trimming stripped 2 bases from V and 5 bases from J, with 13 bases between. The length of the CDR3 is 14 residues. For the CDR3, the DNA is TGCAGCGTTGAAAGGGGACCTGGGAACAATGAGCAGTTCTTC. This sequence encodes CSVERGPGNNEQFF.

In its sample, this clonotype was seen many times. The chain joins TRBV7-2 to TRBJ2-7; TRBD2 agrees at 10 bases. Germline V lookup: CDR1 SGHTA, CDR2 FQGNSA. Germline trimming cut 4 bases from V and 2 bases from J; bases unmatched to any gene: 5. The CDR3 runs 15 residues. CDR3 in amino acids: CASSYSGGPPYEQYF. The DNA for the CDR3 is TGTGCCAGCAGCTATAGCGGGGGGCCACCCTACGAGCAGTACTTC.

This clonotype was counted ten times or more. The genes are TRBV7-9 and TRBJ2-7, with D perhaps TRBD1 (5 bases). Trimming shortened V by 4 bases and J by 5 bases, and 15 bases separated the two germline ends. Germline V gives CDR1 SEHNR, CDR2 FQNEAQ (reference sequence). The CDR3 spans 14 residues. The CDR3, as DNA: TGTGCCAGCAGCTCCACAGGAAGGACACACGAGCAGTACTTC. This gives the protein CASSSTGRTHEQYF.